These T cell receptor beta chains were read from a single sample in a study of T cells in Graves' hyperthyroidism and ophthalmopathy. TCRdb used MiXCR to reprocess the multiplex PCR reads, holding one entry per CDR3 protein. The repertoire holds approximately 640,000 distinct CDR3 sequences, with over 40% as singletons. Sequencing used peripheral blood or thyroid tissue (not recorded which). These receptor sequences come from an adult man with Graves' disease, either hyperthyroidism or ophthalmopathy (not recorded which). The conserved cysteine and the conserved F or W are not part of the CDR3 here. Fields, in order: V gene, J gene, CDR3 protein.

V gene: TRBV10-3
J gene: TRBJ1-6
CDR3 protein: ASSDWAEYSPLH

V gene: TRBV24-1
J gene: TRBJ2-1
CDR3 protein: ATSRPGANEQF

V gene: TRBV11-1
J gene: TRBJ1-1
CDR3 protein: ASSLVEGRNTEAF

V gene: TRBV29-1
J gene: TRBJ1-2
CDR3 protein: SSPLGLGYT

V gene: TRBV10-3
J gene: TRBJ1-5
CDR3 protein: AISEETGVNQPQH

V gene: TRBV12-3/TRBV12-4
J gene: TRBJ1-1
CDR3 protein: ASSFQDTEAF

V gene: TRBV11-2
J gene: TRBJ1-1
CDR3 protein: ASSLDPRVTHTEAF

V gene: TRBV2
J gene: TRBJ2-7
CDR3 protein: ASTLGTGVEQY

V gene: TRBV9
J gene: TRBJ1-1
CDR3 protein: ASSVRDRGHTEAF

V gene: TRBV6-5
J gene: TRBJ2-7
CDR3 protein: ASSAFGLKYEQY

V gene: TRBV19
J gene: TRBJ1-1
CDR3 protein: ASSIGTGGLAF

V gene: TRBV3-1
J gene: TRBJ1-2
CDR3 protein: ASSQRGSNYGYT

V gene: TRBV5-1
J gene: TRBJ2-7
CDR3 protein: ASSRDRGVSYGQY

V gene: TRBV20-1
J gene: TRBJ1-1
CDR3 protein: SARSGSRTEAF

V gene: TRBV6-1
J gene: TRBJ1-1
CDR3 protein: ASRGQAGAEAF

V gene: TRBV4-1
J gene: TRBJ1-2
CDR3 protein: ASSPKIWEGNYGYT

V gene: TRBV7-8
J gene: TRBJ1-1
CDR3 protein: ASSHKVNTEAF

V gene: TRBV12-3/TRBV12-4
J gene: TRBJ1-3
CDR3 protein: ASSSYGQGSGNTIY

V gene: TRBV10-3
J gene: TRBJ2-7
CDR3 protein: AISGRGTYEQY

V gene: TRBV7-2
J gene: TRBJ1-4
CDR3 protein: ASMRSGNEKLF

V gene: TRBV20-1
J gene: TRBJ2-5
CDR3 protein: SVMGLAGETQY

V gene: TRBV10-1
J gene: TRBJ1-5
CDR3 protein: ASSEEDRESYSNQPQH

V gene: TRBV5-6
J gene: TRBJ1-1
CDR3 protein: ASSRWVAEAF

V gene: TRBV9
J gene: TRBJ1-2
CDR3 protein: ASSPRETGRIYGYT

V gene: TRBV29-1
J gene: TRBJ1-2
CDR3 protein: SVEAADYGYT

V gene: TRBV12-3/TRBV12-4
J gene: TRBJ1-4
CDR3 protein: ASNDRFATNEKLF

V gene: TRBV11-2
J gene: TRBJ2-7
CDR3 protein: ASSSNRMYEQY

V gene: TRBV10-3
J gene: TRBJ2-7
CDR3 protein: AISEGRGDERY

V gene: TRBV2
J gene: TRBJ2-5
CDR3 protein: ASSEVGNQPQY

V gene: TRBV25-1
J gene: TRBJ1-1
CDR3 protein: ASSLGLHSPENTEAF

V gene: TRBV7-9
J gene: TRBJ2-7
CDR3 protein: ASSEGQQPILYEQY

V gene: TRBV20-1
J gene: TRBJ1-2
CDR3 protein: SARFVEQGGYGYT

V gene: TRBV7-2
J gene: TRBJ2-7
CDR3 protein: ASSFGGGRGEQY

V gene: TRBV5-4
J gene: TRBJ1-1
CDR3 protein: ASSLSNAVGEAF

V gene: TRBV2
J gene: TRBJ2-5
CDR3 protein: ASSEGRDQGTQY

V gene: TRBV5-1
J gene: TRBJ1-2
CDR3 protein: ASSWSGQDLYGYT

V gene: TRBV7-8
J gene: TRBJ2-7
CDR3 protein: ASRSGQGDYEQY

V gene: TRBV7-9
J gene: TRBJ2-7
CDR3 protein: ASRDEGQGAVEQY

V gene: TRBV20-1
J gene: TRBJ1-2
CDR3 protein: SARDWTGHGYT

V gene: TRBV20-1
J gene: TRBJ1-2
CDR3 protein: SGGTGVYGYT

V gene: TRBV19
J gene: TRBJ1-4
CDR3 protein: ASRIPGQGAVANEKLF

V gene: TRBV25-1
J gene: TRBJ2-2
CDR3 protein: ASSQRLAVTGELF

V gene: TRBV7-2
J gene: TRBJ1-6
CDR3 protein: ASSPPGQYNSPLH

V gene: TRBV25-1
J gene: TRBJ1-4
CDR3 protein: ASSESWEGTNEKLF

V gene: TRBV29-1
J gene: TRBJ1-1
CDR3 protein: SVGKVNTEAF

V gene: TRBV7-2
J gene: TRBJ2-7
CDR3 protein: ASSMAGTPSYEQY

V gene: TRBV7-9
J gene: TRBJ2-7
CDR3 protein: ASSFTTGPFDGGQY

V gene: TRBV10-3
J gene: TRBJ1-2
CDR3 protein: AIRQGQGIGYT

V gene: TRBV2
J gene: TRBJ2-5
CDR3 protein: ASGASGGYQETQY

V gene: TRBV25-1
J gene: TRBJ1-1
CDR3 protein: ASSAGGIGEAF

V gene: TRBV29-1
J gene: TRBJ1-5
CDR3 protein: SVAQGVNQPQH

V gene: TRBV12-3/TRBV12-4
J gene: TRBJ2-5
CDR3 protein: ASSLAVGRGETQY

V gene: TRBV20-1
J gene: TRBJ2-5
CDR3 protein: SAMYRDRKETQY

V gene: TRBV5-1
J gene: TRBJ1-6
CDR3 protein: ASSYRDRLSYNSPLH

V gene: TRBV7-8
J gene: TRBJ1-6
CDR3 protein: ASSRGINSPLH